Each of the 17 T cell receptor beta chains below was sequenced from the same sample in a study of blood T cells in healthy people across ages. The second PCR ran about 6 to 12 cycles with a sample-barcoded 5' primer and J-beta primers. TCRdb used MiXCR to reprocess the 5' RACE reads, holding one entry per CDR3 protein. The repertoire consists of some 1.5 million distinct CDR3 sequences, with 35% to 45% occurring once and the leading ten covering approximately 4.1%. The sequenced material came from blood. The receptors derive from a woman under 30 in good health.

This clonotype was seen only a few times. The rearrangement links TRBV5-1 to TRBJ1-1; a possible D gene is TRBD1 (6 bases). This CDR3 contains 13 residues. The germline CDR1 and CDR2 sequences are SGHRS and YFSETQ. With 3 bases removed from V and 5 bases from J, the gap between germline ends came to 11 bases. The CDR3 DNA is TGCGCCAGCAGCTCCGGACAGTTGACTGAAGCTTTCTTT. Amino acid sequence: CASSSGQLTEAFF.

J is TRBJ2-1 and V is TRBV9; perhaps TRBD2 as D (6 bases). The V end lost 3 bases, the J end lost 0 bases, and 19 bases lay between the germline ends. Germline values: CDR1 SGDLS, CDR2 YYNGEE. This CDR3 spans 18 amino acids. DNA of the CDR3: TGTGCCAGCAGCGAGAGGGCTAGCGTACGAGGCTCCTACAATGAGCAGTTCTTC. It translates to CASSERASVRGSYNEQFF.

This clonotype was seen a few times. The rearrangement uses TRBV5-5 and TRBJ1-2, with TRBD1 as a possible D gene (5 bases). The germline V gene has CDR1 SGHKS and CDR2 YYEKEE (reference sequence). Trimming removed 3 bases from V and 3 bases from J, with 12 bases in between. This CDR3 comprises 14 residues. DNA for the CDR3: TGTGCCAGCAGCTCCGAGCTGACAGACTATGGCTACACCTTC. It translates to CASSSELTDYGYTF.

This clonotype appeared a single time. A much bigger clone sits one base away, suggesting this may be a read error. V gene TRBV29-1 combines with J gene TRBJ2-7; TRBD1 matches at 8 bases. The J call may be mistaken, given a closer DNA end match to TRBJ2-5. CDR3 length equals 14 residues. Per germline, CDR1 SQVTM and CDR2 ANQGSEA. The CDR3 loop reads CSVRDRGPRETQYF. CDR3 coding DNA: TGCAGCGTGAGAGACAGGGGCCCCAGGGAGACCCAGTACTTC.

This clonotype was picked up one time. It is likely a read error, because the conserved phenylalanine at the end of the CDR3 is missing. CDR3 coding DNA: TGCAGTGCTAGAGATCCAAGCGGGGCCTCCTACAATGAGCAGTACTTA. It is translated as CSARDPSGASYNEQYL. The V and J genes are TRBV20-1 and TRBJ2-1; the match to TRBD2 covers 7 bases. The better agreement between TRBJ2-7 and the DNA end casts doubt on the J call. The germline CDR1 and CDR2 sequences are DFQATT and SNEGSKA (reference sequence). The CDR3 has 16 residues.

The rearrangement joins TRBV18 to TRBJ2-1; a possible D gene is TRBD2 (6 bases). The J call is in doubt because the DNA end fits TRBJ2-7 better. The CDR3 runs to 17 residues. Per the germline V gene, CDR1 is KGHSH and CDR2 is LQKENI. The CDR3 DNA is TGTGCCAGCTCACCTCCACCGGGGTGGGTCCGGGAGAATGAGCAGTACTTC. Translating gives CASSPPPGWVRENEQYF.

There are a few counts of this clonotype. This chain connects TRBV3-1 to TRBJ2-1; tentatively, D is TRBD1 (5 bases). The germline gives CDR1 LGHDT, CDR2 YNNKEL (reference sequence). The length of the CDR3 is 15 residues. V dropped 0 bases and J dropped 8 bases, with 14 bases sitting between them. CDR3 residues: CASSQEGASRHEQFF. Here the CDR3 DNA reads TGTGCCAGCAGCCAAGAAGGGGCCAGTAGGCATGAGCAGTTCTTC.

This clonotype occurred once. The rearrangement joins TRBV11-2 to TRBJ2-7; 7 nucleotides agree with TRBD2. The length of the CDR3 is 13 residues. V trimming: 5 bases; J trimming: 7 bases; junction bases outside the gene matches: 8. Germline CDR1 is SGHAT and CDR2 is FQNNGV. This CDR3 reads CASSVTTSVEQYF. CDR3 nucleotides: TGTGCCAGCAGCGTAACAACTAGCGTTGAGCAGTACTTC.

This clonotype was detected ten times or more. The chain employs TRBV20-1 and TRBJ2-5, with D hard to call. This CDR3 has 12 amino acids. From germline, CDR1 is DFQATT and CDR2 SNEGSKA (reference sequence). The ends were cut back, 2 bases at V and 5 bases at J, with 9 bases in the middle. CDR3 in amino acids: CSARSLTETQYF. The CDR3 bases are TGCAGTGCTAGATCCCTTACCGAGACCCAGTACTTC.

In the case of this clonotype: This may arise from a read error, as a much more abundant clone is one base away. The CDR3 here is CTSSQNAPRGEKLFF. Written as DNA, the CDR3 is TGTACCAGCAGCCAAAACGCGCCGAGGGGGGAAAAACTGTTTTTT. V and J are TRBV25-1 and TRBJ1-4; perhaps TRBD1 as D (6 bases). Germline loops: CDR1 MGHDK, CDR2 SYGVNS. The CDR3 loop spans 15 amino acids. Drawing the rest from reference TRBV25-1 and TRBJ1-4, the complete variable domain is EADIYQTPRYLVIGTGKKITLECSQTMGHDKMYWYQQDPGMELHLIHYSYGVNSTEKGDLSSESTVSRIRTEHFPLTLESARPSHTSQYLCTSSQNAPRGEKLFFGSGTQLSVL.

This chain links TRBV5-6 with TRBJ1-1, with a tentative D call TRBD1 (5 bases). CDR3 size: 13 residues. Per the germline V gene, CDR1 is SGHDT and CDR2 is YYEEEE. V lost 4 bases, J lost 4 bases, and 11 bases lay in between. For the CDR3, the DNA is TGTGCCAGCAGCGTGGCAGGGTTCACTGAAGCTTTCTTT. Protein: CASSVAGFTEAFF.

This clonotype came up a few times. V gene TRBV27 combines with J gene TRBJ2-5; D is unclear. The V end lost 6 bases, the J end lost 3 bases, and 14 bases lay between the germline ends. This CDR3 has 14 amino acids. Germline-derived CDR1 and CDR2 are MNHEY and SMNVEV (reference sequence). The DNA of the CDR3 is TGTGCCAGCAGGAGATCGACGGCTGAAGAGACCCAGTACTTC. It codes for CASRRSTAEETQYF.

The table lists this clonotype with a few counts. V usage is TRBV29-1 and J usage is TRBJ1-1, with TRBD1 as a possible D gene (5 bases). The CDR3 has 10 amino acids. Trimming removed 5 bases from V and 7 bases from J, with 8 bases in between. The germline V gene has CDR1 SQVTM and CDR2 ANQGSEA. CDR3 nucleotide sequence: TGCAGCGTTAATGACAGTGAAGCTTTCTTT. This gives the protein CSVNDSEAFF.

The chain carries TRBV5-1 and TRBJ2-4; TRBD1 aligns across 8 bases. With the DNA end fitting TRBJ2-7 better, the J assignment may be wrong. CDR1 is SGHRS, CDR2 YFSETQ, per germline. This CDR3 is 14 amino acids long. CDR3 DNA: TGCGCCAGCAGCTATCGGACAGGGACGGACGAGCAGTACTTC. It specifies CASSYRTGTDEQYF.

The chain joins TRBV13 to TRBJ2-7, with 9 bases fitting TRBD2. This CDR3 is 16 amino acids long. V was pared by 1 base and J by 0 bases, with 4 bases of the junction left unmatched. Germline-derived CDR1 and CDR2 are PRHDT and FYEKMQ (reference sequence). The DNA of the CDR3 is TGTGCCAGCAGCTTAGAGTCAGCGGGGGGCTCCTACGAGCAGTACTTC. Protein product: CASSLESAGGSYEQYF.

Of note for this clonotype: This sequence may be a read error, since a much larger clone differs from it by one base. As DNA, the CDR3 is TGTGCCAGCAGTCCTACTCGAGAGACCCAGTTCTTC. Its translation: CASSPTRETQFF. The chain combines TRBV12-3 or TRBV12-4 with TRBJ2-1; D gene uncertain. CDR3 length equals 12 residues. V lost 5 bases, J lost 13 bases, and 15 bases lay in between.

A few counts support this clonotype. CDR3 in DNA: TGCAGTGCTATGCTTGACAGGGGGACAGATACGCAGTATTTT. Translating gives CSAMLDRGTDTQYF. This chain joins TRBV20-1 and TRBJ2-3; TRBD1 agrees at 9 bases. CDR1 DFQATT and CDR2 SNEGSKA come from the germline V gene (reference sequence). V lost 4 bases to trimming and J lost 3 bases; unmatched junction nucleotides: 5. CDR3 size: 14 residues.